This T cell receptor beta chain was found in a study of identical twins. Study-level points and caveats: Surplus twin overlap in beta out-of-frame sequences was less pronounced. Twin-shared out-of-frame alpha sequences showed excess low generation probability. Cord blood beta clonotypes that were abundant carried fewer insertions, and memory repertoires showed no such trend.

TCRdb analysed the 5' RACE reads with MiXCR anew, one entry per CDR3 protein. The profile shows some 460,000 distinct CDR3 sequences, 12% to 15% of them singletons. Germline V gene lookup returns CDR1 SQVTM and CDR2 ANQGSEA. The CDR3 covers 11 residues. V lost 3 bases and J lost 10, with 12 bases in between. With respect to this clonotype: Its cognate antigen is unknown.

These data were likewise used in another study, on yellow fever vaccine responses in identical twins. From that study: Twins' T cell vaccine responses reportedly looked partly convergent, partly personalized.

V usage is TRBV29-1 and J usage is TRBJ1-1; D might be TRBD1 (5 bases). This receptor was identified in a woman between 18 and 29 years old in good health. The source material was CD4+ T cells sorted from blood. In DNA form, the CDR3 reads TGCAGCGTTGACTGGAGGGGTGTAGCTTTCTTT. Its protein product is CSVDWRGVAFF. Full variable domain (missing parts from reference TRBV29-1 and TRBJ1-1): SAVISQKPSRDICQRGTSLTIQCQVDSQVTMMFWYRQQPGQSLTLIATANQGSEATYESGFVIDKFPISRPNLTFSTLTVSNMSPEDSSIYLCSVDWRGVAFFGQGTRLTVV.